This is a list of T cell receptor beta chains from one sample in a study of T cells in Graves' hyperthyroidism and ophthalmopathy. Each CDR3 protein gets one entry after TCRdb re-called the multiplex PCR reads with MiXCR. The table has hundreds of thousands of distinct CDR3 sequences, roughly 25% seen once. The specimen sequenced was blood. These receptors all come from a woman aged 25 to 39 with Graves' ophthalmopathy. The CDR3 runs from the conserved cysteine through the conserved F or W. The D gene is left open where the match is weak. Size is omitted from some rows. Given values are once, few, many or a class for expanded clones.

TRBV27	-	-	TRBJ1-2	TGTGCCAGCAGTTCTTGGAGGGGCGACTGGGGTGGCTACACCTTC	CASSSWRGDWGGYTF
TRBV20-1	-	many	TRBJ2-7	TGCAGTGCCTACAAGGACAAGTCCTACGAGCAGTACTTC	CSAYKDKSYEQYF
TRBV10-3	-	many	TRBJ1-5	TGTGCCATCAGTGGGGACACCGATCAGCCCCAGCATTTT	CAISGDTDQPQHF
TRBV28	-	many	TRBJ1-5	TGTGCCAGCAGGTTAAGGGTTATGTTACAGCCCCAGCATTTT	CASRLRVMLQPQHF
TRBV6-1	-	many	TRBJ1-2	TGTGCCAGCAGTCCCAAGACTTATGGCTACACCTTC	CASSPKTYGYTF
TRBV7-8	-	many	TRBJ2-7	TGTGCCAGCAGCTTAGGTTGGCAGGGAGCCTACGAGCAGTACTTC	CASSLGWQGAYEQYF
TRBV13	TRBD1	many	TRBJ2-5	TGTGCCAGCAGCTTGGACAGGGGGCGCGGAGAGACCCAGTACTTC	CASSLDRGRGETQYF
TRBV15	-	once	TRBJ1-2	TGTGCCACCAGTACCCGAGGGGCAGGGGAGAACTATGGCTACACCTTC	CATSTRGAGENYGYTF
TRBV4-1	-	-	TRBJ1-1	TGCGCCAGCAGCCTCCAAGAGGGGCAGCTGAACACTGAAGCTTTCTTT	CASSLQEGQLNTEAFF
TRBV6-5	-	many	TRBJ2-5	TGTGCCAGCAGTTACCCGGCCAGGGGGGGAGAGACCCAGTACTTC	CASSYPARGGETQYF
TRBV12-3/TRBV12-4	TRBD1	-	TRBJ1-1	TGTGCCAGCAGTCTCGGACAGGGGGCAATGGACACTGAAGCTTTCTTT	CASSLGQGAMDTEAFF
TRBV6-1	-	-	TRBJ2-1	TGTGCCAGCGGGATAGCGGATTACAATGAGCAGTTCTTC	CASGIADYNEQFF
TRBV6-5	-	-	TRBJ1-3	TGTGCCAGCAGTTACGAATTCGCCTCTGGAAACACCATATATTTT	CASSYEFASGNTIYF
TRBV5-1	-	-	TRBJ2-7	TGCGCCAGCAGCTTGGCCTTGGTAGGGTCAAACGAGCAGTACTTC	CASSLALVGSNEQYF
TRBV4-1	TRBD1	once	TRBJ1-2	TGCGCCAGCAGCCAAGTGGGACAGGGGTCTAACTATGGCTACACCTTC	CASSQVGQGSNYGYTF
TRBV12-3/TRBV12-4	-	many	TRBJ2-3	TGTGCCAGCAGTCCCCTGACGGAAGATACGCAGTATTTT	CASSPLTEDTQYF